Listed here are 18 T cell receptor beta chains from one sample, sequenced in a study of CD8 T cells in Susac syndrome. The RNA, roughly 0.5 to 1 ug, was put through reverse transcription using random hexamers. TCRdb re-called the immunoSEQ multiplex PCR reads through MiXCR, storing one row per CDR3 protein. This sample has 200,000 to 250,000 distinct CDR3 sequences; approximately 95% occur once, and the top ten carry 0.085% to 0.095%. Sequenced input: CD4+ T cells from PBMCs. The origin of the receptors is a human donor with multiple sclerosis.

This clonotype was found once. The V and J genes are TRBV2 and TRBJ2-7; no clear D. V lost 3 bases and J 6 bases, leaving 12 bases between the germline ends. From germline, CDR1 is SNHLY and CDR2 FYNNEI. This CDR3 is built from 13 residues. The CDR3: CASSDSSTREQYF. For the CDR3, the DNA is TGTGCCAGCAGTGACTCATCAACCCGCGAGCAGTACTTC.

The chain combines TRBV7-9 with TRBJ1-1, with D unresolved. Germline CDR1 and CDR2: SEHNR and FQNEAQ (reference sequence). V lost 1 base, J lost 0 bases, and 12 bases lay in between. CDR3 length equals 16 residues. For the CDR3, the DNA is TGTGCCAGCAGCTTAGGAGGCAGCAGCTTGAACACTGAAGCTTTCTTT. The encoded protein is CASSLGGSSLNTEAFF. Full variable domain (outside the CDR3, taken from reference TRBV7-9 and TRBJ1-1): DTGVSQNPRHKITKRGQNVTFRCDPISEHNRLYWYRQTLGQGPEFLTYFQNEAQLEKSRLLSDRFSAERPKGSFSTLEIQRTEQGDSAMYLCASSLGGSSLNTEAFFGQGTRLTVV.

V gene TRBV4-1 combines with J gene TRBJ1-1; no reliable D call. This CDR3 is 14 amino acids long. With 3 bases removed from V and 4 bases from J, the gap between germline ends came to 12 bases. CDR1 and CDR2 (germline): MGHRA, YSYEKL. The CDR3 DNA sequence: TGCGCCAGCAGCCATCCCGGACTGAGCACTGAAGCTTTCTTT. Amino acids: CASSHPGLSTEAFF.

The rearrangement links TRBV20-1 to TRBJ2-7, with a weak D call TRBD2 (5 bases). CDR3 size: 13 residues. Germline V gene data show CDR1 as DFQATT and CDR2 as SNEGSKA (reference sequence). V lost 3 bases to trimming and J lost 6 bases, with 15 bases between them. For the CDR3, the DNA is TGCAGTGCTAGGAATGGACGGGCGGGCGAGCAGTACTTC. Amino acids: CSARNGRAGEQYF.

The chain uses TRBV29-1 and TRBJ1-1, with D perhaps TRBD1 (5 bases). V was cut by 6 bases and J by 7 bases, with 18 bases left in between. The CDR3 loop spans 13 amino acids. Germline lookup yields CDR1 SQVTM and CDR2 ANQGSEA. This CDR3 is CSVRSGVMGEAFF. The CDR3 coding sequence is TGCAGCGTGAGATCGGGGGTAATGGGTGAAGCTTTCTTT.

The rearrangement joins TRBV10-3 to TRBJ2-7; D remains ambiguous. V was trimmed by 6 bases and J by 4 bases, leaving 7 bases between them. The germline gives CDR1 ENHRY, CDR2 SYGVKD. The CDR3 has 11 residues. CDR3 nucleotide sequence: TGTGCCATCAGCTTGGGATACGAGCAGTACTTC. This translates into CAISLGYEQYF.

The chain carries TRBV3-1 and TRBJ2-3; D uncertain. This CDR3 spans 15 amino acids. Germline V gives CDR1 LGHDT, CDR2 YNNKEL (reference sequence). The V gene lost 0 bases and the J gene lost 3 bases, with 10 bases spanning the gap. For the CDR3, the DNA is TGTGCCAGCAGCCAAGACCCGTGGTTTACAGATACGCAGTATTTT. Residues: CASSQDPWFTDTQYF.

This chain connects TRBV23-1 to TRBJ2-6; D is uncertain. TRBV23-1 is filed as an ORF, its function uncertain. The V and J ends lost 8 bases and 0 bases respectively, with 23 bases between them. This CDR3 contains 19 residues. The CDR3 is CASASPPRNKDSGANVLTF. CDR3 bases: TGCGCCAGCGCCTCCCCCCCCCGGAATAAAGACTCTGGGGCCAACGTCCTGACTTTC.

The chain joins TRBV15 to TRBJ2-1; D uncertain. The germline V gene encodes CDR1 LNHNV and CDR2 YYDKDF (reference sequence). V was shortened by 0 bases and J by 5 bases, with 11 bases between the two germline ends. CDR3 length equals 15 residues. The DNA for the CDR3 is TGTGCCACCAGCAGAGACGATGTGCGGAACAATGAGCAGTTCTTC. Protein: CATSRDDVRNNEQFF.

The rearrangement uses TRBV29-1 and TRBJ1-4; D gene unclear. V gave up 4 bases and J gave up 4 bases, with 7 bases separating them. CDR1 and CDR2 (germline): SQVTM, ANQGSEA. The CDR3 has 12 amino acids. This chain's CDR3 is CSVGRNNEKLFF. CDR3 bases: TGCAGCGTTGGCAGGAATAATGAAAAACTGTTTTTT.

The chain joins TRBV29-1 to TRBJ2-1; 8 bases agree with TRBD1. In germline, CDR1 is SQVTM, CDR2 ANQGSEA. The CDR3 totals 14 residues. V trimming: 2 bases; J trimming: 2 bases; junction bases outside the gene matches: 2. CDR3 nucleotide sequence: TGCAGCGTTGAAACCAGGGGGCCCTACAATGAGCAGTTCTTC. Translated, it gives CSVETRGPYNEQFF.

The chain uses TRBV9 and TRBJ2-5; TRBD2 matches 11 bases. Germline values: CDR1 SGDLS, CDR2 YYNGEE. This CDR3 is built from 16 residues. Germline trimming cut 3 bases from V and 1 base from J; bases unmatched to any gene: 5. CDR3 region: CASSAGTSGPQETQYF. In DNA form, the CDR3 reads TGTGCCAGCAGCGCCGGGACTAGCGGTCCCCAAGAGACCCAGTACTTC.

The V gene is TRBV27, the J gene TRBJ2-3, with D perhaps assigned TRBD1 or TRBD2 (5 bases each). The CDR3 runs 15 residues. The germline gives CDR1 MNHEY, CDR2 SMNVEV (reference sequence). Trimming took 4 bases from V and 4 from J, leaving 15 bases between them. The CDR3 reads CASSWGMGSPDTQYF. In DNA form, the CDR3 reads TGTGCCAGCAGTTGGGGGATGGGAAGCCCAGATACGCAGTATTTT.

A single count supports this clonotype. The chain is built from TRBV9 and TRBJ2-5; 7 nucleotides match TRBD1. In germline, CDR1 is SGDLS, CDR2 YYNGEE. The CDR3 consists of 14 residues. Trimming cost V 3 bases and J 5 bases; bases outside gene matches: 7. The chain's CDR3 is CASSDDRATETQYF. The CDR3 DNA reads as TGTGCCAGCAGCGACGACAGGGCGACGGAGACCCAGTACTTC.

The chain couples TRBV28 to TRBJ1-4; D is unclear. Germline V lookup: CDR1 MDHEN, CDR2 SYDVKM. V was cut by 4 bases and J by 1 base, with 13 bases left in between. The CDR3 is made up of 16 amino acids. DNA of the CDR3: TGTGCCAGCAGTTCTCGTGGACGTTTAACTAATGAAAAACTGTTTTTT. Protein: CASSSRGRLTNEKLFF.

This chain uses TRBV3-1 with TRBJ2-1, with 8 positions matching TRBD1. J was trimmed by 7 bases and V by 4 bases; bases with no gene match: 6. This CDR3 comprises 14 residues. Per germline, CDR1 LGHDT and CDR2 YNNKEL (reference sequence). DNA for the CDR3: TGTGCCAGCAGCCGGGGGACAGGCCGAAATGAGCAGTTCTTC. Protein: CASSRGTGRNEQFF.

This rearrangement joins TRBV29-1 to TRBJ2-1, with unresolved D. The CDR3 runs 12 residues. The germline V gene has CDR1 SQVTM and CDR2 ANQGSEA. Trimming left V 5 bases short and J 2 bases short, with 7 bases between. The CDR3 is CSVCETYNEQFF. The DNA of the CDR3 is TGCAGCGTTTGTGAGACCTACAATGAGCAGTTCTTC.

As DNA, the CDR3 is TGCAGCACCCCGGGACTAGCGGCGATCACAGATACGCAGTATTTT. It encodes CSTPGLAAITDTQYF. V is TRBV29-1 and J is TRBJ2-3; 11 bases map to TRBD2. The ends lost 8 bases at V and 2 bases at J; junction bases unmatched: 9. CDR1 and CDR2 (germline): SQVTM, ANQGSEA. The CDR3 consists of 15 residues.